This T cell receptor (beta chain) was retrieved from a study of early T cells in non-severe SARS-CoV-2 infection. Each single cDNA molecule received a unique molecular identifier. A single record per CDR3 protein comes from TCRdb applying MiXCR to the 5' RACE reads. The data show around 27,000 distinct CDR3 sequences, with around 5.3% seen just once and more than 20% held by the top ten. Germline loops: CDR1 SGHRS, CDR2 YFSETQ. Trimming took off 2 bases at V and 1 base at J, with 16 bases between the two ends. The CDR3 runs to 16 residues. This clonotype was picked up a small number of times. The receptor's source is an adult who was a healthcare worker with PCR-confirmed SARS-CoV-2 infection or an uninfected control (not recorded which). The sample was whole blood. V is TRBV5-1 and J is TRBJ2-7; a weak D match, TRBD2 (6 bases). The CDR3 here is CASSLDWRGDSYEQYF. The DNA of the CDR3 is TGCGCCAGCAGCTTAGACTGGCGGGGCGATTCCTACGAGCAGTACTTC.